This record concerns one T cell receptor beta chain sequence. This clone was seen just once. The specificity of this receptor is unknown. Per-base quality was not reported, and no clone a single base away is much larger than it. CDR1 and CDR2, per the germline V gene, are SGHTA and FQGNSA. The CDR3 holds 14 amino acids from the cysteine to the phenylalanine. The entry retains the CDR3 DNA only, 42 bases that are in frame from base 1. V is cut back by 5 bases and J by 5 bases, with 5 bases in the junction unmatched. The sample belongs to a study of cytomegalovirus exposure and HLA in healthy donors (dated by TCRdb to between 2016 and 2019). Some background on the complete study: An earlier analysis of approximately 640 of the donors reported approximately 300 Gb of sequence data and some 100 million unique TCR beta sequences from about 200 million T cells. An earlier analysis of around 540 of the donors applied high-throughput TCR beta sequencing to assess whether each TCR beta V gene segment acted as functional or pseudogenic. Rather than using new phenotypic data, the later analysis identified candidate immune exposures from TCR beta sequences and from how often those sequences occurred across donors. A handful of DR-DQ haplotypes were handled as single units for association and clustering because linkage in the cohort was strong. In a later analysis, previously published TCR beta repertoires from 666 donors were re-analyzed and high-resolution HLA genotyping was added so that TCR occurrence patterns could be studied. The T cell repertoires of under 750 subjects were profiled by immunosequencing and related to cytomegalovirus serostatus. Alongside the repertoire data, information on donor age, sex, ethnicity and CMV serostatus was compiled. On average, around 240,000 unique TCR beta nucleotide sequences were sequenced per donor among a few hundred genotyped donors of the cohort, with around 19% of those sequences being non-productive. Of the roughly 410 genotyped donors, 81% were placed in the genetic ancestry cluster associated with self-reported Caucasian donors. Roughly 300 gigabases of sequencing data and around 88 million unique TCR sequences made up an early release that covered some 640 HLA-typed donors. A later genetic analysis took genome-wide SNP genotypes for about 60% of the roughly 670 donors and used that subset as a discovery cohort. Every repertoire in the discovery cohort had been generated on one and the same sequencing platform. The study combined high-throughput TCR immunosequencing, statistical association of individual TCRs with disease status, and machine learning to predict cytomegalovirus infection status. The aim of the study was to test whether cataloging public T cell receptors could identify signatures of past pathogen exposure. Along with the approximately 650-subject first cohort, a separate validation cohort of over a hundred different subjects was used. HLA typing covered class I and class II loci at four-digit resolution. Typing coverage differed by locus: A, B, C, DRB1 and DQB1 were typed in about 629-640 donors, DQA1 in about 560, DPA1 in around 610, and DPB1 in 472.

The cohort consisted of 650 to 850 healthy bone marrow donors. At the time of sampling, every cohort member was nominally healthy, though immune exposures that went unrecorded were likely present. The donor was CMV seronegative and was included in the group of 352 seronegative cohort members. A peripheral blood sample was provided by each donor, and peripheral blood mononuclear cells were used for TCR beta sequencing. Genomic DNA was extracted from the blood cell samples with the Qiagen DNeasy Blood Extraction Kit. Summary of the overall study and its limitations: In the study, about 150 TCR beta chains were listed as associated with cytomegalovirus. Because counts were too low, roughly 18 rarely observed V segments, including chromosome 9 orphons, were left out of the earlier analysis of some 640 of the donors. In vitro tests confirmed that a few of the cytomegalovirus-associated TCR beta chains recognize cytomegalovirus antigens. Only TCR beta chains were sequenced in this cohort, and the absence of alpha or paired-chain data limited detectable features. Strong co-occurrence of HLA alleles, especially DR and DQ, made assigning TCR associations to individual alleles difficult. CMV serostatus was the only immune exposure information available for the cohort. A cluster of highly shared sequence variants was judged likely to represent a technical artifact of the sequencing pipeline. Most CMV-associated TCR beta chains appeared to be HLA-restricted in a later analysis, and the HLA associations seemed to be driven largely by CMV exposure. Across donors, most TCR sequences were observed very rarely, whereas some public TCRs were present in many individuals. The 87-base-pair reads could not distinguish some IMGT-functional V segments, including TRBV6-2 and TRBV6-3, so those segments were excluded. In a later analysis, 15,000 to 20,000 TCR beta sequences were associated with specific HLA alleles at a false discovery rate of 0.05. In a later analysis, HLA-associated TCR beta chains showed more clonal expansion and lower generation probabilities than non-associated chains that were equally common. Linkage disequilibrium might explain the correlated functional status among segregating V segments, but an unknown experimental factor could not be ruled out. The classifier was reported to diagnose cytomegalovirus status with high specificity and sensitivity in both the original cohort and the validation cohort. A further reported finding was that TCR beta sequences accurately predicted the HLA-A and HLA-B alleles for most subjects in the first cohort. According to a later genetic analysis, donors in an Asian-associated ancestry cluster had fewer N-insertions in productive TCRs than the approximately 670-donor mean. Because HLA typing was unavailable for some donors at each locus, only the typed subset was used in association tests. A later genetic analysis associated a missense DCLRE1C variant with V-gene and J-gene trimming of TCR beta chains, and an independent cohort replicated the association. An earlier analysis of approximately 570 of the donors showed that most TCR beta V segments appeared in productive rearrangements either about 87% or about 30% of the time, which broadly matched IMGT annotations. In a later analysis, the rate of TCR association differed among HLA loci, with DRB1 alleles having the most associated TCRs and HLA-C alleles having the fewest. In a later analysis, several top co-occurrence clusters were reported to appear linked to parvovirus B19, influenza, CMV and Epstein-Barr virus. The presence/absence analyses assumed that sequencing depth was roughly uniform across donors, and that assumption may not be true. The authors suggested that the approach could potentially be extended to other disease states and immunological phenotypes.

The library was made by the immunoSEQ multiplex PCR assay. The multiplex PCR relied on a mix of 60 forward primers for TCR Vbeta segments and 13 reverse primers for TCR Jbeta segments. Amplification of the CDR3 region of rearranged TCR beta genes was performed with a multiplex PCR assay on genomic DNA. Amplified TCR beta libraries were sequenced as 87-base-pair reads on the Illumina HiSeq System. The original pipeline was this. In a later analysis, tens of millions of unique TCR beta chains were counted across the roughly 610 repertoires, and roughly 11 million of these chains were shared by at least two donors. To remove PCR and sequencing errors, raw reads were error-corrected and collapsed into unique sequences using a nearest-neighbor algorithm that merged closely related sequences. Alignment of CDR3 sequences to IMGT reference sequences was used to assign V, D and J gene segments. Each retained sequence needed at least a six-nucleotide match to both a V gene segment and a J gene segment. Rearrangements were classified as productive when the CDR3 lacked stop codons and remained in frame with V and J, and all other rearrangements were classified as non-productive. CDR3 was defined by IMGT convention, running from the second conserved V-encoded cysteine to the conserved J-encoded phenylalanine. The earlier analysis of 587 of the donors excluded sequences that lacked an unambiguous match to a single V gene segment. In an earlier analysis of 587 of the donors, V segments were called functional above 56.7% productive rearrangements and were called segregating when the between-donor standard deviation exceeded 5%. To diagnose cytomegalovirus status from the catalog of TCR beta chain sequences, a statistical classification framework was built. A later analysis assigned V and J genes by comparing TCR nucleotide sequences with IMGT/GENE-DB human TR gene sequences. A later analysis assigned CDR3 sequences and most-parsimonious VDJ recombination scenarios with the TCRdist pipeline. In a later analysis, each TCR beta chain was defined by its CDR3 amino acid sequence together with its V-gene family, and reads without a unique V-gene family were excluded. As a way to deal with suspected cross-contamination and a sequencing artifact, a later analysis dropped 450 to 600 nucleotide sequences that were highly shared and had low generation probability. In a later analysis, a clonal expansion index for each public chain was calculated from normalized within-repertoire ranks of inferred template counts. A later analysis computed generation probabilities with a VDJ recombination model fitted to out-of-frame rearrangements, and checked the results against IGoR. Hypergeometric tests were used in a later analysis to score TCR-TCR, TCR-HLA and TCR-CMV co-occurrence, with a repertoire-size bias correction applied to the TCR pairs. A later analysis estimated false discovery rates by permuting HLA or CMV assignments 20 times. A later analysis grouped co-occurring TCRs with DBSCAN, adding TCRdist sequence similarity when clustering within HLA-allele-positive subsets. Repertoires with fewer than 30,000 or more than 120,000 public chains, plus five repertoires with anomalous nucleotide sharing, were excluded from co-occurrence clustering. TCRdb took this table from immuneACCESS and kept in-frame rearrangements with V and J called. Such tables lack part of the clones; where checked against another copy, unresolved V genes explain under half of the gap, and the rest is unexplained. For V, J and clone size, that table is used; D and trimming come from the DNA. The table for this sample lists more than 100,000 clones; approximately 79% of them were counted only once. Jointly, the top ten make up about 2% of the sample.

Sequencing used PBMCs. Here the chain combines TRBV7-2 and TRBJ2-1, and TRBD2 aligns with 8 junction nucleotides. The clonotype was recovered from a man aged 25-45 years in good health and CMV-seronegative. The CDR3 sequence is CASSPTLADNEQFF. DNA sequence: TGTGCCAGCAGCCCAACACTAGCGGACAATGAGCAGTTCTTC. Reference TRBV7-2 and TRBJ2-1 genes cover what lies past the CDR3, so the full variable domain is GAGVSQSPSNKVTEKGKDVELRCDPISGHTALYWYRQSLGQGLEFLIYFQGNSAPDKSGLPSDRFSAERTGGSVSTLTIQRTQQEDSAVYLCASSPTLADNEQFFGPGTRLTVL.